A single T cell receptor (beta chain) is shown here with its context. This sample is part of a study of shared clonotypes between healthy human individuals. Germline CDR1 reads LNHNV; CDR2 reads YYDKDF (reference sequence). This CDR3 comprises 18 residues. V was trimmed by 8 bases and J by 0 bases, leaving 22 bases between them. Assay: immunoSEQ multiplex PCR; the TCRdb copy retains only in-frame clones and omits some. Of approximately 110,000 clones in the sample, around 64% were seen once. Free of recent acute infections or vaccinations, the donors were healthy HIV-negative adults. The receptor comes from a woman in her thirties in good health. The chain recombines TRBV15 with TRBJ2-2, with D uncertain. Sequencing was done on a sample of memory CD8+ T cells sorted from blood. Subset in this sample: CD45RO+ cells pooled with CCR7-negative TemRA cells. The CDR3 region has the DNA TGTGCCACCGGGCCCTCCCGTGAGGCCTCTTCGAACACCGGGGAGCTGTTTTTT. Its translation: CATGPSREASSNTGELFF.